This T cell receptor (beta chain) was identified during a study of cytotoxic CD8 clonotypes in ibrutinib-treated CLL. Only in-frame clones appear in the TCRdb table, and some are missing; sequencing was by immunoSEQ multiplex PCR. This sample carries approximately 130,000 clones, under 90% of them seen once, and the ten largest clones take roughly 3.5%. V lost 0 bases and J lost 7; bases outside the gene matches: 2. Germline CDR1 is LGHNA and CDR2 is YNFKEQ. The CDR3 runs 15 residues. The V call is TRBV4-2, the J call TRBJ1-6; 8 bases map to TRBD1. Specimen: PBMCs, collected after 24 months of ibrutinib treatment. The TCR sequence derives from a human donor with chronic lymphocytic leukemia. CDR3 sequence reads: CASSQDAGGNSPLHF. The CDR3 DNA sequence: TGTGCCAGCAGCCAAGATGCAGGGGGCAATTCACCCCTCCACTTT.